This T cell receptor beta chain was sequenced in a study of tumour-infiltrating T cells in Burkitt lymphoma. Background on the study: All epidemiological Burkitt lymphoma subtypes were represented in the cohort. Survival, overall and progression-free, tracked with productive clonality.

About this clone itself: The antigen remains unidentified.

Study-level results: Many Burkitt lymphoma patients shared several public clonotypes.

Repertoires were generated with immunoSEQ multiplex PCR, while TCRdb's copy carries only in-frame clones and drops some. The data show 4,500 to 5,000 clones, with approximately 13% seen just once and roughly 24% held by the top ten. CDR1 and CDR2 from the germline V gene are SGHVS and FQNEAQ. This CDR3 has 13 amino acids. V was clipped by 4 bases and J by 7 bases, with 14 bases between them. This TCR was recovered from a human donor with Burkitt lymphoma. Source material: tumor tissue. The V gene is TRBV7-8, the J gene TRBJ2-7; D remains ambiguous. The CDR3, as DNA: TGTGCCAGCAGCTCCGCCGTGATGGGTGAGCAGTACTTC. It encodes CASSSAVMGEQYF.